One and the same sample provided the 11 T cell receptor beta chains below, sequenced in a study of cytomegalovirus exposure and HLA in healthy donors. The PCR was carried out with 60 Vbeta primers and 13 Jbeta primers. Here immunoSEQ multiplex PCR was the method, and the copy in TCRdb shows in-frame clones only, minus some. The table includes some 170,000 clones, around 78% detected once. Sequenced material: PBMCs. Receptor source: a woman in her thirties or forties in good health and CMV-seronegative.

This clone appeared a single time. This sequence joins TRBV5-4 and TRBJ2-7, with 12 bases identical to TRBD2. Trimming cost V 7 bases and J 4 bases; bases outside gene matches: 3. The V gene's germline CDR1 is SGHNT and CDR2 YYREEE (reference sequence). This CDR3 is built from 13 residues. As DNA, the CDR3 is TGTGCCAGCGGACTAGCGGGAAATTACGAGCAGTACTTC. Encoded protein: CASGLAGNYEQYF.

CDR3 residues: CASSITGKKTDTQYF. The CDR3 nucleotides read TGCGCCAGCAGTATTACAGGAAAAAAAACAGATACGCAGTATTTT. This sequence joins TRBV5-1 and TRBJ2-3; a weak D match, TRBD1 (5 bases). The germline V and J ends were trimmed by 5 bases and 3 bases, with 16 bases remaining between them. Looked up from germline, CDR1 is SGHRS and CDR2 is YFSETQ. This CDR3 contains 15 residues.

The chain joins TRBV19 to TRBJ1-2; 7 bases are shared with TRBD1. Germline V gene lookup returns CDR1 LNHDA and CDR2 SQIVND (reference sequence). This CDR3 is built from 15 residues. The trim removed 3 bases at V and 7 bases at J, leaving 11 bases unmatched. The CDR3 DNA follows: TGTGCCAGTAGTATGGGCTCGGGACAGATGGGTGGCTACACCTTC. Translated: CASSMGSGQMGGYTF.

This chain uses TRBV6-5 with TRBJ1-2; 7 bases align to TRBD1. The CDR3 consists of 12 residues. CDR1 is MNHEY, CDR2 SVGAGI, per germline. V dropped 2 bases and J dropped 8; count of bases not matched to a gene: 2. DNA of the CDR3: TGTGCCAGCAGTTACCCACAGGGGGGCTACACCTTC. Amino acid sequence: CASSYPQGGYTF.

V gene TRBV6-6 combines with J gene TRBJ2-1; 9 bases are shared with TRBD2. This CDR3 spans 15 amino acids. Trimming took 8 bases from V and 7 from J; bases not matched to a gene: 12. The V gene's germline CDR1 is MNHNY and CDR2 SVGAGI (reference sequence). The CDR3 protein is CASLTSGNGGNEQFF. The CDR3, as DNA: TGTGCCAGCCTGACTAGCGGTAATGGAGGAAATGAGCAGTTCTTC.

With respect to this clone: In the same sample, other DNA sequences code for this CDR3. V usage is TRBV9 and J usage is TRBJ2-3; D might be TRBD2 (6 bases). CDR1 and CDR2 from the germline V gene are SGDLS and YYNGEE. V lost 0 bases, J lost 5 bases, and 13 bases lay in between. The CDR3 is 15 residues long. CDR3 DNA sequence: TGTGCCAGCAGCGTAGAGGGTCTAGCGAGAGATACGCAGTATTTT. Translating gives CASSVEGLARDTQYF.

The chain recombines TRBV7-6 with TRBJ2-3; 9 nucleotides match TRBD2. J lost 5 bases, V lost 5 bases, and 14 bases had no gene match. Germline values: CDR1 SGHVS, CDR2 FNYEAQ. The CDR3 contains 17 residues. CDR3 nucleotide sequence: TGTGCCAGCAGCATGAGACCTAGCGGGGCGCTCATAGATACGCAGTATTTT. Its translation: CASSMRPSGALIDTQYF.

This clone was seen just once. The gene calls are TRBV11-3 and TRBJ1-2; unclear D gene. Deletions cut 4 bases from V and 4 bases from J, with 7 bases between. Germline assignment: CDR1 SGHNT and CDR2 YENEEA. The CDR3 loop spans 12 amino acids. This CDR3 is CASSSDTYGYTF. CDR3 in DNA: TGTGCCAGCAGCTCCGACACCTATGGCTACACCTTC. The full variable domain, in which reference TRBV11-3 and TRBJ1-2 provide the parts outside the CDR3, is EAGVVQSPRYKIIEKKQPVAFWCNPISGHNTLYWYLQNLGQGPELLIRYENEEAVDDSQLPKDRFSAERLKGVDSTLKIQPAELGDSAVYLCASSSDTYGYTFGSGTRLTVV.

The chain employs TRBV30 and TRBJ2-2, with 12 nucleotides matching TRBD2. The CDR3 contains 19 residues. In germline, CDR1 is GTSNPN, CDR2 SVGIG (reference sequence). Trimming took 2 bases from V and 4 from J; bases not matched to a gene: 14. The CDR3 DNA sequence: TGTGCCTGGAGTCACCGGCTAGCGGGAGGGCCCCGGGGCACCGGGGAGCTGTTTTTT. This encodes CAWSHRLAGGPRGTGELFF.

The rearrangement joins TRBV5-4 to TRBJ1-5; TRBD1 matches 8 bases. The CDR3 loop spans 17 amino acids. Unmatched junction bases numbered 11, after V lost 0 bases and J lost 6 bases. Germline V gene data show CDR1 as SGHNT and CDR2 as YYREEE (reference sequence). The CDR3 region has the DNA TGTGCCAGCAGCTTGGACGCACAGGGGGGGGGTAGTCAGCCCCAGCATTTT. Its protein is CASSLDAQGGGSQPQHF.

The table lists this clone with a few counts. The rearrangement links TRBV7-3 to TRBJ1-1, with D possibly TRBD1 on 6 matching bases. Germline CDR1 and CDR2: SGHTA and FQGTGA. This CDR3 contains 15 residues. V lost 1 base and J lost 1, with 10 bases in between. CDR3 protein: CASSLRGPTNTEAFF. The CDR3 DNA reads as TGTGCCAGCAGCTTAAGGGGGCCGACGAACACTGAAGCTTTCTTT.